This entry lists 16 T cell receptor beta chains sequenced from one sample in a study of blood T cells in healthy people across ages. Using a J-beta primer mix together with a sample-barcoded 5' primer, a second PCR was run for roughly 7 to 11 cycles. TCRdb used MiXCR to reprocess the 5' RACE reads, holding one entry per CDR3 protein. Seen here are just over 800,000 distinct CDR3 sequences, about 62% observed once, and the top ten hold 28%. Sequenced input: blood. The receptors here all came from a man younger than 45 in good health.

The gene calls are TRBV7-3 and TRBJ2-2; D might be TRBD2 (5 bases). The CDR3 spans 13 residues. Germline CDR1 is SGHTA and CDR2 is FQGTGA. Trimming pared 5 bases from V and 6 bases from J, leaving 10 bases between. CDR3 nucleotide sequence: TGTGCCAGCAGCGAGGGAGTCTCCGGGGAGCTGTTTTTT. This sequence encodes CASSEGVSGELFF.

This clonotype was detected many times. The rearrangement uses TRBV6-5 and TRBJ2-7; 8 bases are shared with TRBD1. This CDR3 comprises 15 residues. V lost 2 bases, J lost 1 base, and 4 bases stayed unmatched. Looked up from germline, CDR1 is MNHEY and CDR2 is SVGAGI. The CDR3 reads CASSYQGAGSYEQYF. The CDR3 DNA sequence: TGTGCCAGCAGTTACCAGGGGGCAGGGTCCTACGAGCAGTACTTC.

This chain links TRBV5-1 with TRBJ2-7; a possible D gene is TRBD1 (6 bases). Germline V CDR1 and CDR2: SGHRS, YFSETQ. V lost 0 bases to trimming and J lost 5 bases, with 15 bases between them. CDR3 length: 15 residues. CDR3 loop: CASSLAIQAGDEQYF. CDR3 sequence (DNA): TGCGCCAGCAGCTTGGCCATACAAGCAGGGGACGAGCAGTACTTC.

The genes are TRBV18 and TRBJ2-4; D gene unclear. The J call may be in error: the DNA end matches TRBJ2-5 better. The CDR3 is made up of 15 amino acids. Per the germline V gene, CDR1 is KGHSH and CDR2 is LQKENI. Here the CDR3 DNA reads TGTGCCAGCTCACCACCGACGAGTTCCCGGGAGACCCAGTACTTC. This translates into CASSPPTSSRETQYF.

The CDR3, as DNA: TGCAGTGCAAGGAACAGGGCGCGCTCCTACAATGAGCAGTTCTTC. This translates into CSARNRARSYNEQFF. The chain employs TRBV20-1 and TRBJ2-1, with D possibly being TRBD1 (6 bases). Germline CDR1 is DFQATT and CDR2 is SNEGSKA (reference sequence). The CDR3 is 15 residues long. Trimming left V 6 bases short and J 0 bases short, with 15 bases between.

This chain links TRBV10-3 with TRBJ1-2; no firm D call. With 0 bases removed from V and 7 bases from J, the gap between germline ends came to 9 bases. CDR3 size: 13 residues. Germline V gives CDR1 ENHRY, CDR2 SYGVKD. The chain's CDR3 is CAISESSGFGYTF. The CDR3 region has the DNA TGTGCCATCAGTGAGTCGTCGGGATTTGGCTACACCTTC.

This chain joins TRBV7-2 and TRBJ2-1; TRBD1 matches 9 bases. The J call may be in error: the DNA end matches TRBJ2-7 better. This CDR3 spans 15 amino acids. Germline CDR1 is SGHTA and CDR2 is FQGNSA. The CDR3, as DNA: TGTGCCAGCAGCTCCGGACAGGGGCCCTTCTACGAGCAGTACTTC. Amino acids: CASSSGQGPFYEQYF.

This chain uses TRBV7-9 with TRBJ1-1; 9 positions match TRBD1. The germline CDR1 and CDR2 sequences are SEHNR and FQNEAQ (reference sequence). V trimming: 3 bases; J trimming: 5 bases; junction bases outside the gene matches: 4. The CDR3 has 14 residues. The CDR3 nucleotides read TGTGCCAGCAGCTTTTCGGGACAGGGAACTGAAGCTTTCTTT. Translating it yields CASSFSGQGTEAFF.

The rearrangement uses TRBV4-3 and TRBJ2-1; possibly TRBD1 or TRBD2 for D (5 bases each). Trimming left V 8 bases short and J 4 bases short, with 18 bases between. Germline CDR1 and CDR2: LGHNA and YSLEER. This CDR3 comprises 15 residues. DNA of the CDR3: TGCGCCAGCGCAATCACCGCCGGGGCTTACAATGAGCAGTTCTTC. Translation: CASAITAGAYNEQFF.

The chain has TRBV4-3 and TRBJ1-4; tentatively, D is TRBD1 (6 bases). CDR1 LGHNA and CDR2 YSLEER come from the germline V gene. Trimming stripped 0 bases from V and 10 bases from J, with 15 bases between. The CDR3 is 15 residues long. The CDR3 spells CASSQERNRAPKLFF. For the CDR3, the DNA is TGCGCCAGCAGCCAAGAGAGAAACAGGGCTCCAAAACTGTTTTTT.

The chain uses TRBV29-1 and TRBJ2-3; 7 bases agree with TRBD1. The CDR3 contains 13 residues. The V segment lost 5 bases and the J segment 4 bases; nucleotides outside the gene matches: 6. Germline lookup yields CDR1 SQVTM and CDR2 ANQGSEA. CDR3 DNA: TGCAGCGTTACAGGGGCATCGTCAGATACGCAGTATTTT. The encoded protein is CSVTGASSDTQYF.

The CDR3 protein is CASSSLDRNTEAFF. The DNA for the CDR3 is TGTGCCAGCAGCTCCCTGGACAGGAACACTGAAGCTTTCTTT. This chain joins TRBV5-8 and TRBJ1-1; a possible D gene is TRBD1 (6 bases). Germline V gene lookup returns CDR1 SGHTS and CDR2 YDEGEE. The CDR3 sequence is 14 residues long. V lost 3 bases, J lost 1 base, and 10 bases lay in between.

The CDR3 DNA follows: TGCAGTTCAATTCCGGGACAGGGAAGCAATCAGCCCCAGCATTTT. Translating it yields CSSIPGQGSNQPQHF. This chain connects TRBV20-1 to TRBJ1-5; 9 bases agree with TRBD1. The junction had 9 bases not matched to a gene; V was cut back by 8 bases and J by 1 base. Germline V gene sequence: CDR1 DFQATT, CDR2 SNEGSKA (reference sequence). This CDR3 contains 15 residues.

This clonotype was counted many times. This chain connects TRBV29-1 to TRBJ2-7; TRBD1 matches 7 bases. The CDR3 spans 15 residues. Per germline, CDR1 SQVTM and CDR2 ANQGSEA. Trimming removed 4 bases from V and 0 bases from J; junction bases left unmatched: 9. The CDR3 reads CSVASSTGPSYEQYF. For the CDR3, the DNA is TGCAGCGTTGCTTCCTCGACAGGGCCCTCCTACGAGCAGTACTTC.

The CDR3 is CSARSYRDGSSYEQYF. The CDR3 DNA reads as TGCAGTGCTCGCAGCTACAGGGATGGAAGCTCCTACGAGCAGTACTTC. The chain recombines TRBV20-1 with TRBJ2-7; D possibly corresponds to TRBD1 (6 bases). The length of the CDR3 is 16 residues. Germline V gene lookup returns CDR1 DFQATT and CDR2 SNEGSKA (reference sequence). V lost 5 bases and J 0 bases, leaving 20 bases between the germline ends.

J is TRBJ2-4 and V is TRBV6-5; D not certain. The CDR3 length is 17 residues. With 2 bases removed from V and 1 base from J, the gap between germline ends came to 15 bases. Germline assignment: CDR1 MNHEY and CDR2 SVGAGI. CDR3 sequence: CASSYTGGFSAKNIQYF. As DNA, the CDR3 is TGTGCCAGCAGTTACACTGGCGGCTTCTCGGCCAAAAACATTCAGTACTTC.